This T cell receptor (beta chain) stems from a study of blood T cell repertoires in COVID-19. Study-level background: The study drew acute and convalescent COVID-19 samples from the United States, Italy and Spain. Sources were T cells, B-cell-depleted T cells, or PBMCs; the material itself was cDNA or gDNA.

V lost 1 base to trimming and J lost 3 bases, with 7 bases between them. Germline-derived CDR1 and CDR2 are LNHNV and YYDKDF (reference sequence). The CDR3 is made up of 14 amino acids. Study processing details: Amplification with reference gene primers provided the estimates of nucleated cell counts. Sequenced by immunoSEQ multiplex PCR; TCRdb stores in-frame clones only, minus some. V, J and clone size are taken as reported in that table, and D and trimming were inferred from the DNA itself. Among about 190,000 clones listed, roughly 85% were seen once. This chain uses TRBV15 with TRBJ1-5; tentatively, D is TRBD1 (6 bases). Sequencing was carried out using peripheral blood. The clonotype comes from a woman aged 80 or older with acute or convalescent COVID-19. CDR3 nucleotide sequence: TGTGCCACCAGCAGAGGGACAGTCAATCAGCCCCAGCATTTT. Its translation: CATSRGTVNQPQHF.